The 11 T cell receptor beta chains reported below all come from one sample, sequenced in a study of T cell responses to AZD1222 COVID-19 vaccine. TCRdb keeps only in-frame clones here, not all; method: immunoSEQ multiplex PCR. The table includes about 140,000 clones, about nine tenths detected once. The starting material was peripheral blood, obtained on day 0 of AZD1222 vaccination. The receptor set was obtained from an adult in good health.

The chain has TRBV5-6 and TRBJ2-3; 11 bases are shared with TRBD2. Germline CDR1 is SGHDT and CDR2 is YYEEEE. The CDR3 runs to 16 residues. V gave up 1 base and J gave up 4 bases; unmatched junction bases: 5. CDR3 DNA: TGTGCCAGCAGCTTGACACTAGCGGGAGCTTCAGATACGCAGTATTTT. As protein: CASSLTLAGASDTQYF.

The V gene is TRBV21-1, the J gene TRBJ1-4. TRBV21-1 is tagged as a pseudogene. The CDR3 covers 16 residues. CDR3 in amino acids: CASSNPPTPTNEKLFF. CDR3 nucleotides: TGTGCCAGCAGCAATCCTCCGACCCCAACTAATGAAAAACTGTTTTTT.

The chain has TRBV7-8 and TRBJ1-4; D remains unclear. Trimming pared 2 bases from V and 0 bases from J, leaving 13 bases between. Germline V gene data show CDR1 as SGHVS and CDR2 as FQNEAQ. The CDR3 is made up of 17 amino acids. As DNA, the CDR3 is TGTGCCAGCAGCTTAAGAGATGGACGGGCAACTAATGAAAAACTGTTTTTT. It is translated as CASSLRDGRATNEKLFF.

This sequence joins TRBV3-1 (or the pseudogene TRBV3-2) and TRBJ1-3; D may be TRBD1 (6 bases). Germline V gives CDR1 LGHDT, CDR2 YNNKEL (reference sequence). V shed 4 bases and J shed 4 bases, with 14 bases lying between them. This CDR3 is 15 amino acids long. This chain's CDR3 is CASSLHREHGNTIYF. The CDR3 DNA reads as TGTGCCAGCAGCCTACACAGGGAGCACGGAAACACCATATATTTT.

This CDR3 is CASRPTRFGTDTQYF. The CDR3 bases are TGTGCCAGCAGACCCACTAGATTTGGCACAGATACGCAGTATTTT. The chain couples TRBV27 to TRBJ2-3, with D perhaps TRBD2 (5 bases). The CDR3 has 15 residues. Deletions cut 6 bases from V and 1 base from J, with 14 bases between. Germline V lookup: CDR1 MNHEY, CDR2 SMNVEV (reference sequence).

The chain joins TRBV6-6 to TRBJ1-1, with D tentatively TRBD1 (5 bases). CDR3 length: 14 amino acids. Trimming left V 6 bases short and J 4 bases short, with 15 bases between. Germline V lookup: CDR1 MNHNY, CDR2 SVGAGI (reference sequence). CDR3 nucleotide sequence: TGTGCCAGCAGCTCCCTGGCAGGGCCCACTGAAGCTTTCTTT. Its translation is CASSSLAGPTEAFF.

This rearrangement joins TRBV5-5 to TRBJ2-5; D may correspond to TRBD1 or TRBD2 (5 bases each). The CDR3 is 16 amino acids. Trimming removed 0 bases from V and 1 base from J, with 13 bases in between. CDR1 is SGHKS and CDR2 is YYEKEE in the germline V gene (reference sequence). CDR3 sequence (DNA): TGTGCCAGCAGCTTGGGAGGGGCCCGGTCCCAAGAGACCCAGTACTTC. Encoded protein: CASSLGGARSQETQYF.

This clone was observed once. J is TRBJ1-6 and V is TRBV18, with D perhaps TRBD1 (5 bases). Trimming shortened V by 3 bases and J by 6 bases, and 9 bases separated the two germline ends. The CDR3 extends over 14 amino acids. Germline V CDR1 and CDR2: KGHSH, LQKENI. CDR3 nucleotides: TGTGCCAGCTCACCCGGGGGTGTTAATTCACCCCTCCACTTT. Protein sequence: CASSPGGVNSPLHF.

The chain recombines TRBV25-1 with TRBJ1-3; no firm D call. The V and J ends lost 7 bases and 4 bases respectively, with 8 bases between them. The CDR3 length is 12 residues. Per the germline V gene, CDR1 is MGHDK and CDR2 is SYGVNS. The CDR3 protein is CASTGPGNTIYF. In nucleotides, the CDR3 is TGTGCCAGCACCGGGCCGGGAAACACCATATATTTT.

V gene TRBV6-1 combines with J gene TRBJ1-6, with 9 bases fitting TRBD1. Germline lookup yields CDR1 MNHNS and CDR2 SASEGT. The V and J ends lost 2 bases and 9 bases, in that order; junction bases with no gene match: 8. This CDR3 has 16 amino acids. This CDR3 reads CASSELGGQGSSPLHF. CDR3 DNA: TGTGCCAGCAGTGAATTAGGGGGACAGGGAAGTTCACCCCTCCACTTT.

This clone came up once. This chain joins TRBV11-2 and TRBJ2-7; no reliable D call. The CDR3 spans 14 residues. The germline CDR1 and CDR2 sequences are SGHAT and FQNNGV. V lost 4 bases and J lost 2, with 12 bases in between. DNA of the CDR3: TGTGCCAGCAGCTCCCCTCGGTCCACCTACGAGCAGTACTTC. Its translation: CASSSPRSTYEQYF.